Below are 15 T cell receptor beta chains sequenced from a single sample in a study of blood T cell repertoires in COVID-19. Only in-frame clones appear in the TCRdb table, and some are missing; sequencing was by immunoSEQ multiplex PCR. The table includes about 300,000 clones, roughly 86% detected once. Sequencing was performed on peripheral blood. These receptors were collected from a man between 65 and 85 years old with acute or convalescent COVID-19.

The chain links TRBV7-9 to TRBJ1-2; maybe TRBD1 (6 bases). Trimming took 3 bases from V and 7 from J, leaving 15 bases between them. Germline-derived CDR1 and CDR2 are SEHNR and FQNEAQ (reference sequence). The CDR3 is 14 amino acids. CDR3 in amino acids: CASSLGHLLRGYTF. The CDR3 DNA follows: TGTGCCAGCAGCTTGGGACACCTACTGCGTGGCTACACCTTC.

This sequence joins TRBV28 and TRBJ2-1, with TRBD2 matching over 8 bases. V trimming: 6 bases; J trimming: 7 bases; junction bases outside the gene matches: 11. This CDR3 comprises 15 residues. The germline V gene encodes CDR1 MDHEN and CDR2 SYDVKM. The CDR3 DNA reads TGTGCCAGCAGCTATCTTGGACTAGCATGGAATGAGCAGTTCTTC. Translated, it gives CASSYLGLAWNEQFF.

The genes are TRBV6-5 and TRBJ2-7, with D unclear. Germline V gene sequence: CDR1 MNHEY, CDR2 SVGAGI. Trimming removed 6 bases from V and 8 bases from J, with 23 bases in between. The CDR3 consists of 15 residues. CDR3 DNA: TGTGCCAGCAGGTCCATCAGGTGGAATTCGACCAAGCAGTACTTC. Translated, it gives CASRSIRWNSTKQYF.

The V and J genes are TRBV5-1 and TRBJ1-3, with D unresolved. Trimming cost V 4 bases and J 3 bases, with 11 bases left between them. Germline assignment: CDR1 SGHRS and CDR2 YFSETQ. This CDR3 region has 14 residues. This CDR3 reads CASSPDGSGNTIYF. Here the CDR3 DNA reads TGCGCCAGCAGCCCTGACGGGAGTGGAAACACCATATATTTT.

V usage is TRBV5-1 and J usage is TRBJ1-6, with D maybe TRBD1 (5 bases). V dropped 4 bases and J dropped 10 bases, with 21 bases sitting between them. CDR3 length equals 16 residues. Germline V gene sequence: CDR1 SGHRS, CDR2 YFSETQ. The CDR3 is CASSLRDGRRASPLHF. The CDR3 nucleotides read TGCGCCAGCAGCCTGCGGGACGGAAGGAGGGCATCACCCCTCCACTTT.

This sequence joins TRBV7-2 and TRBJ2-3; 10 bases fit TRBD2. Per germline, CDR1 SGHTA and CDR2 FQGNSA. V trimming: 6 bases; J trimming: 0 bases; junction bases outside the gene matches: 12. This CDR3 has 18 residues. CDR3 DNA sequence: TGTGCCAGCAGTCCACTCGCAGCGGGAGGGCCTAGCACAGATACGCAGTATTTT. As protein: CASSPLAAGGPSTDTQYF.

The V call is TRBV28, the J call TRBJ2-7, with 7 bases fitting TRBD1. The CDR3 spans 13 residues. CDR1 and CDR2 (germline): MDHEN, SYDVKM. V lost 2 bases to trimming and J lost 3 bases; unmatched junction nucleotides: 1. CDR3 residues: CASSLRQGYEQYF. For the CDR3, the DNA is TGTGCCAGCAGTTTAAGACAGGGCTACGAGCAGTACTTC.

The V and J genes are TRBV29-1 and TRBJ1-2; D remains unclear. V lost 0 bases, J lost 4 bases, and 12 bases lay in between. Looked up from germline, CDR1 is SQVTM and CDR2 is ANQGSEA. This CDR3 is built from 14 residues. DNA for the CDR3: TGCAGCGTTGAAGAAGCGGGGTGGGGCTATGGCTACACCTTC. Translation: CSVEEAGWGYGYTF.

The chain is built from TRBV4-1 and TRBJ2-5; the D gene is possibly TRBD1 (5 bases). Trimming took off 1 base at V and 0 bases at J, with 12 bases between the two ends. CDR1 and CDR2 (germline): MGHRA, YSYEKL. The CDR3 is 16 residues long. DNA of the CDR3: TGCGCCAGCAGCCAAGGAAGGGGATTCTACCAAGAGACCCAGTACTTC. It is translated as CASSQGRGFYQETQYF.

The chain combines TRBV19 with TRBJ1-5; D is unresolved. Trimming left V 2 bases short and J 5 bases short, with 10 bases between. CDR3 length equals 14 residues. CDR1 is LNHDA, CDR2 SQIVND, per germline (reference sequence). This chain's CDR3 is CASSITTRDQPQHF. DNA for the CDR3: TGTGCCAGTAGTATAACGACTAGGGATCAGCCCCAGCATTTT.

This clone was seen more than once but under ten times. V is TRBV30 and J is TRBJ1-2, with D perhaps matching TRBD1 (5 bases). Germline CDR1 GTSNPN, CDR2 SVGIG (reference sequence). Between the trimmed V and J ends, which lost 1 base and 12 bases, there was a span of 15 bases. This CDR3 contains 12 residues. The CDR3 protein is CAWSAGGTGDTF. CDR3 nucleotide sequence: TGTGCCTGGAGTGCGGGAGGGACCGGCGACACCTTC. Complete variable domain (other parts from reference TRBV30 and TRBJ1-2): SQTIHQWPATLVQPVGSPLSLECTVEGTSNPNLYWYRQAAGRGLQLLFYSVGIGQISSEVPQNLSASRPQDRQFILSSKKLLLSDSGFYLCAWSAGGTGDTFGSGTRLTVV.

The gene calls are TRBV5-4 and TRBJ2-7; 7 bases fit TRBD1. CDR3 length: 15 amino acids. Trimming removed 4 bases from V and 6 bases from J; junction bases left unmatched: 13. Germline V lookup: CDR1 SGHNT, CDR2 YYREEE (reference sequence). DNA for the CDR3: TGTGCCAGCAGCAACCCTAGACAGGGAAACACCGAGCAGTACTTC. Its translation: CASSNPRQGNTEQYF.

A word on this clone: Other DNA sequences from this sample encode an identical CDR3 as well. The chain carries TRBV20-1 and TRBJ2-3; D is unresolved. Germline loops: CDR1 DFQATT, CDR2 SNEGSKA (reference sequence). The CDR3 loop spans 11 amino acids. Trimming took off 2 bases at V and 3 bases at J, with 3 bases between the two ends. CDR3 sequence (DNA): TGCAGTGCTAGATCGACAGATACGCAGTATTTT. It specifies CSARSTDTQYF.

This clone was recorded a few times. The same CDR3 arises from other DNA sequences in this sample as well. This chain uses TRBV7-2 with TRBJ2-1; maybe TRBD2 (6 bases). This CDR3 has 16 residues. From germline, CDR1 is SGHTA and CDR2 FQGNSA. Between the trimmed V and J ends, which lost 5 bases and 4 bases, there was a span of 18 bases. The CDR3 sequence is CASSPAGTLSYNEQFF. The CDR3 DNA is TGTGCCAGCAGCCCCGCGGGGACTCTTTCTTACAATGAGCAGTTCTTC.

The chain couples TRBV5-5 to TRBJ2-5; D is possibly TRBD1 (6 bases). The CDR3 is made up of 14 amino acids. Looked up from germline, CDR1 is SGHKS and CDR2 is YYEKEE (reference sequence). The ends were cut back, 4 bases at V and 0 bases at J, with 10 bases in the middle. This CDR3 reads CASSPDSNQETQYF. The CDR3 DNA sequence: TGTGCCAGCAGCCCGGACAGCAACCAAGAGACCCAGTACTTC.